The clone carrying this T cell receptor (beta chain) was seen a few times. The CDR3 has 14 residues. Germline lookup yields CDR1 LGHDT and CDR2 YNNKEL (reference sequence). V was shortened by 3 bases and J by 4 bases, with 13 bases between the two germline ends. As the template, RNA transcripts were used to amplify TCR beta CDR3 regions. The authors performed first-round RT-PCR with HTBI primers and then a second-round multiplex PCR. TCRdb recomputed calls from the multiplex PCR reads with MiXCR, one row per CDR3 protein. The sample has some 350,000 distinct CDR3 sequences; about a sixth are singletons. These data are taken from a study of Graves' ophthalmopathy and Graves' hyperthyroidism.

Sequencing was performed on peripheral blood. The chain joins TRBV3-1 to TRBJ2-7; perhaps D is TRBD1 or TRBD2 (7 bases each). The TCR comes from an adult woman with stable Graves' hyperthyroidism. CDR3: CASSQAGGEYEQYF. In DNA form, the CDR3 reads TGTGCCAGCAGCCAGGCAGGGGGGGAATACGAGCAGTACTTC.